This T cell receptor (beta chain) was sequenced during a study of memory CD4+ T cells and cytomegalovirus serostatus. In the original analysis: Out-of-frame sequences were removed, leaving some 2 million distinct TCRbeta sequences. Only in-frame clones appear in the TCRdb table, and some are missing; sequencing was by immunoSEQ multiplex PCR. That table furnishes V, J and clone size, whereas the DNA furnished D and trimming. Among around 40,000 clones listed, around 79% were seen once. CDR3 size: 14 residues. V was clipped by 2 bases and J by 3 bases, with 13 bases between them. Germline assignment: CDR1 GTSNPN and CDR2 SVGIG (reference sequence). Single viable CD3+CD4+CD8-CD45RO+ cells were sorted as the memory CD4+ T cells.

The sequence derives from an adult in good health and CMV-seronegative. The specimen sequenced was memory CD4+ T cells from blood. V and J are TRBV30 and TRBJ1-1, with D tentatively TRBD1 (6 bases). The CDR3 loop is CAWSRGGEYTEAFF. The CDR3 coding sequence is TGTGCCTGGAGTAGGGGGGGGGAGTACACTGAAGCTTTCTTT.